The 23 T cell receptor beta chains below come from one sample, sequenced in a study of T cell repertoires in cytomegalovirus infection (dated by TCRdb to the late 2010s). These receptors' targets are unknown. Sequencing was carried out with an Illumina HiSeq 1500. Starting from the raw public reads, TCRdb applied fastp trimming at Q25, assembled clones with MiXCR and retained in-frame beta chains. All rows with the same CDR3 protein become a single entry with the most common DNA and genes. The sample table shows more than 250,000 distinct CDR3 sequences, and 25% are seen once. The ten top clones hold 13% of the sample. Sample treatment or condition, as interpreted from the label and publication: in vitro stimulation with specific CMV peptide epitopes to enrich CMV-specific T cells. Specimen: cultured PBMCs, collected from culture after CMV antigen stimulation. Receptor source: a human donor in good health (CMV status not recorded). Some clones in this sample may be carry-over from other donors' samples.

Ten or more counts support this clonotype. This chain joins TRBV7-2 and TRBJ2-4, with TRBD2 matching over 11 bases. Losses at the gene ends were 6 bases for V and 5 bases for J; bases not matched to a gene: 9. The CDR3 is 16 amino acids. Germline values: CDR1 SGHTA, CDR2 FQGNSA. CDR3 region: CASSRIAGGLENIQYF. In nucleotides, the CDR3 is TGTGCCAGCAGTCGTATAGCGGGAGGGTTGGAAAACATTCAGTACTTC.

The rearrangement uses TRBV5-5 and TRBJ1-1; D is unresolved. The CDR3 loop spans 15 amino acids. V dropped 1 base and J dropped 0 bases, with 10 bases sitting between them. Germline lookup yields CDR1 SGHKS and CDR2 YYEKEE (reference sequence). DNA of the CDR3: TGTGCCAGCAGCTTGAGGGAAAATATGAACACTGAAGCTTTCTTT. This sequence encodes CASSLRENMNTEAFF.

The V and J genes are TRBV19 and TRBJ1-2; possibly TRBD1 for D (6 bases). Per germline, CDR1 LNHDA and CDR2 SQIVND (reference sequence). The V gene lost 5 bases and the J gene lost 6 bases, with 19 bases spanning the gap. The CDR3 sequence is 15 residues long. CDR3 nucleotide sequence: TGTGCCAGTAGTTTATTGCCTCGACAGGATAATGGCTACACCTTC. Protein sequence: CASSLLPRQDNGYTF.

This clonotype was seen ten or more times. V gene TRBV7-2 combines with J gene TRBJ2-5, with D possibly being TRBD1 (6 bases). Germline V CDR1 and CDR2: SGHTA, FQGNSA. V dropped 6 bases and J dropped 6 bases, with 17 bases sitting between them. This CDR3 has 14 residues. The CDR3, as DNA: TGTGCCAGCAGATGGGACATCGAGAGTAAGACCCAGTACTTC. This encodes CASRWDIESKTQYF.

With regard to this clonotype: A much more abundant neighbour one base away suggests this may be a read error. The CDR3 is CASSFQYEQYF. The CDR3, as DNA: TGTGCCAGCAGCTTCCAGTACGAGCAGTACTTC. The rearrangement links TRBV5-6 to TRBJ2-7; D is unclear. Germline V gene lookup returns CDR1 SGHDT and CDR2 YYEEEE. V was trimmed by 2 bases and J by 4 bases, leaving 4 bases between them. The length of the CDR3 is 11 residues.

The sample holds a few counts of this clonotype. The chain couples TRBV29-1 to TRBJ2-5; 9 nucleotides agree with TRBD2. The germline gives CDR1 SQVTM, CDR2 ANQGSEA. J was trimmed by 2 bases and V by 3 bases; bases with no gene match: 4. This CDR3 region has 14 residues. CDR3 in amino acids: CSVELAGRQETQYF. The CDR3 coding sequence is TGCAGCGTTGAGCTAGCGGGGAGACAAGAGACCCAGTACTTC.

The chain employs TRBV5-1 and TRBJ2-1, with 11 bases lining up with TRBD2. Germline V gene lookup returns CDR1 SGHRS and CDR2 YFSETQ. The length of the CDR3 is 16 residues. The ends lost 1 base at V and 5 bases at J; junction bases unmatched: 5. The CDR3 sequence is CASSLTSGSGHNEQFF. CDR3 bases: TGCGCCAGCAGCTTGACTAGCGGGAGTGGGCACAATGAGCAGTTCTTC.

This rearrangement joins TRBV12-3 or TRBV12-4 to TRBJ2-7, with 12 bases fitting TRBD2. The CDR3 consists of 17 residues. With 7 bases clipped from V and 7 bases from J, the junction kept 17 bases outside the gene matches. CDR3 sequence (DNA): TGTGCCAGCATTCAAGGAGGGACTAGCGGGCTATCTATGGAGCAGTACGTC. It yields the protein CASIQGGTSGLSMEQYV.

This clonotype was picked up many times. The rearrangement joins TRBV7-2 to TRBJ1-1; D may be TRBD1 (6 bases). The germline CDR1 and CDR2 sequences are SGHTA and FQGNSA. The CDR3 totals 15 residues. Deletions cut 5 bases from V and 6 bases from J, with 19 bases between. The CDR3 spells CASSQTSRGGSEAFF. The CDR3 bases are TGTGCCAGCAGCCAAACCAGCAGGGGCGGGTCTGAAGCTTTCTTT.

This clonotype was recorded a few times. Sequence at one end of the junction differs from germline and may be a read error. The gene calls are TRBV4-3 and TRBJ1-2; D call uncertain. CDR3 size: 12 residues. Germline V CDR1 and CDR2: LGHNA, YSLEER. CDR3 protein: CASSEDGVGYTF. DNA for the CDR3: TGCGCCAGCAGCGAAGATGGAGTAGGCTACACCTTC.

The chain joins TRBV12-3 or TRBV12-4 to TRBJ2-2; maybe TRBD1 (5 bases). Trimming removed 10 bases from V and 0 bases from J, with 12 bases in between. The length of the CDR3 is 14 residues. The CDR3 region has the DNA TGTGCCACTTCGAGACAGTCGAACACCGGGGAGCTGTTTTTT. Translation gives CATSRQSNTGELFF.

This clonotype was detected a few times. The chain links TRBV7-2 to TRBJ1-2; 10 nucleotides line up with TRBD1. This CDR3 contains 15 residues. Germline V lookup: CDR1 SGHTA, CDR2 FQGNSA. Germline trimming cut 5 bases from V and 8 bases from J; bases unmatched to any gene: 11. Here the CDR3 reads CASSPRTGGDLGYTF. The DNA of the CDR3 is TGTGCCAGCAGCCCAAGGACAGGGGGGGATCTAGGCTACACCTTC.

This clonotype was observed a handful of times. The genes are TRBV9 and TRBJ1-6, with no clear D. With 0 bases removed from V and 9 bases from J, the gap between germline ends came to 4 bases. Per the germline V gene, CDR1 is SGDLS and CDR2 is YYNGEE. This CDR3 has 12 residues. The CDR3 region is CASSVVGSPLHF. The CDR3 DNA sequence: TGTGCCAGCAGCGTAGTTGGTTCACCCCTCCACTTT.

Comments on this clonotype: One base away lies a much larger clone, so this may be a sequencing read error. The rearrangement links TRBV7-9 to TRBJ1-1; TRBD1 is a possible D gene (5 bases). The germline gives CDR1 SEHNR, CDR2 FQNEAQ (reference sequence). CDR3 length: 14 residues. The V end was cut by 2 bases, the J end by 4 bases, with 11 bases between. CDR3 nucleotide sequence: TGTGCCAGCAGCTTAACCACAGGAACCACTGAAGCTTTCTTT. This gives the protein CASSLTTGTTEAFF.

The chain links TRBV7-2 to TRBJ2-7, with 7 positions matching TRBD1. V was pared by 4 bases and J by 3 bases, with 9 bases of the junction left unmatched. Germline CDR1 reads SGHTA; CDR2 reads FQGNSA. This CDR3 has 15 residues. The CDR3 DNA follows: TGTGCCAGCAGCTCCACCCACAGGGGCGACTACGAGCAGTACTTC. Residues: CASSSTHRGDYEQYF.

This clonotype was counted a single time. The V and J genes are TRBV6-2 or TRBV6-3 and TRBJ2-1; D may be TRBD2 (6 bases). V gave up 5 bases and J gave up 1 base, with 15 bases separating them. Germline V gives CDR1 MNHEY, CDR2 SVGEGT. The CDR3 totals 16 residues. Here the CDR3 DNA reads TGTGCCAGCAGTCCCTTAGCGGCGACTTCCTACAATGAGCAGTTCTTC. Protein product: CASSPLAATSYNEQFF.

This clonotype was found a few times. The chain has TRBV6-5 and TRBJ2-7; either TRBD1 or TRBD2 may supply D (5 bases each). The CDR3 sequence is 13 residues long. Germline assignment: CDR1 MNHEY and CDR2 SVGAGI. The V gene lost 5 bases and the J gene lost 2 bases, with 10 bases spanning the gap. The DNA of the CDR3 is TGTGCCAGCAGTCCCGGGACGGCCTACGAGCAGTACTTC. It specifies CASSPGTAYEQYF.

V gene TRBV6-1 combines with J gene TRBJ2-5; D gene ambiguous. Germline loops: CDR1 MNHNS, CDR2 SASEGT. The CDR3 runs to 13 residues. The V end was cut by 5 bases, the J end by 5 bases, with 12 bases between. The CDR3 nucleotides read TGTGCCAGCAGTCCACGGTGGCTTGAGACCCAGTACTTC. This sequence encodes CASSPRWLETQYF.

The chain links TRBV5-1 to TRBJ1-1, with unresolved D. Germline loops: CDR1 SGHRS, CDR2 YFSETQ. The length of the CDR3 is 13 residues. V gave up 2 bases and J gave up 1 base, with 6 bases separating them. The CDR3 DNA follows: TGCGCCAGCAGCTTTAACCAGAACACTGAAGCTTTCTTT. Protein sequence: CASSFNQNTEAFF.

This clonotype was picked up a small number of times. The gene calls are TRBV5-4 and TRBJ2-3, with TRBD2 matching over 10 bases. The V gene end was trimmed by 6 bases and the J gene end by 7 bases; junction bases not matched to a gene: 11. The CDR3 sequence is 15 residues long. Germline V gene data show CDR1 as SGHNT and CDR2 as YYREEE (reference sequence). The chain's CDR3 is CASTQAGGPPNTQYF. Written as DNA, the CDR3 is TGTGCCAGCACCCAAGCGGGAGGGCCCCCGAATACGCAGTATTTT.

This clonotype showed up just a few times. The chain joins TRBV20-1 to TRBJ2-3; 10 positions match TRBD2. The CDR3 is 15 residues long. Germline CDR1 is DFQATT and CDR2 is SNEGSKA (reference sequence). Losses at the gene ends were 6 bases for V and 2 bases for J; bases not matched to a gene: 8. The CDR3 loop reads CSAYRTSGYTDTQYF. As DNA, the CDR3 is TGCAGTGCCTACCGGACTAGCGGATACACAGATACGCAGTATTTT.

This clonotype turned up a few times. The chain couples TRBV12-3 or TRBV12-4 to TRBJ2-1, with D perhaps matching TRBD2 (6 bases). This CDR3 is 14 amino acids long. The V end lost 6 bases, the J end lost 6 bases, and 15 bases lay between the germline ends. The CDR3 DNA sequence: TGTGCCAGCAGGCCGGGACTTAAAATCAATGAGCAGTTCTTC. Translated, it gives CASRPGLKINEQFF.

The table lists this clonotype with a few counts. The chain carries TRBV7-2 and TRBJ2-5, with 8 bases identical to TRBD2. This CDR3 spans 16 amino acids. The junction had 5 bases not matched to a gene; V was cut back by 1 base and J by 1 base. Per germline, CDR1 SGHTA and CDR2 FQGNSA. The CDR3 bases are TGTGCCAGCAGCTTAGTCCCAGCGGGGGCCCAAGAGACCCAGTACTTC. This sequence encodes CASSLVPAGAQETQYF.